This T cell receptor beta chain was profiled in a study of T-cell memory formation after mild COVID-19. Study-wide findings and caveats: Later expanders leaned CD4+, whereas clones that contracted between day 15 and 85 were balanced CD4/CD8.

V was pared by 6 bases and J by 1 base, with 7 bases of the junction left unmatched. There are 15 residues in the CDR3. CDR1 and CDR2 from the germline V gene are MNHEY and SVGAGI. Amplification by 5'RACE using constant-segment primers produced TCR alpha and TCR beta cDNA libraries that carried sample barcodes and UMIs. TCRdb independently ran MiXCR on the 5' RACE reads; one entry per CDR3 protein. The data hold about 140,000 distinct CDR3 sequences, with roughly 14% observed a single time. Points on this clonotype: The antigen remains undetermined.

Sequenced material: PBMCs or a T cell subset sorted from them (not recorded which). V gene TRBV6-5 combines with J gene TRBJ2-7; 9 positions agree with TRBD2. This sequence originates from an adult woman who had mild COVID-19 (a few samples of this study predate the infection). Cell type and time point are not known. This CDR3 is CASRSTSGPSYEQYF. CDR3 bases: TGTGCCAGCAGATCTACTAGCGGGCCTTCCTACGAGCAGTACTTC.